The 9 T cell receptor beta chains presented below share a single source sample, sequenced in a study of response to subunit inactivated influenza vaccine. TCRdb passed the RT-PCR reads through MiXCR, listing each CDR3 protein once. The table records some 500,000 distinct CDR3 sequences, approximately 12% of them present only once. The specimen comprised PBMCs from blood, sampled roughly 6 weeks after vaccination. The receptors come from a man aged 45-65 years who received an inactivated influenza vaccine.

The V call is TRBV4-3, the J call TRBJ1-2; D gene unclear. Germline assignment: CDR1 LGHNA and CDR2 YSLEER. The CDR3 extends over 18 amino acids. V lost 1 base to trimming and J lost 8 bases, with 26 bases between them. Written as DNA, the CDR3 is TGCGCCAGCAGCCAAGGTGGACCCTTAGGAGCCCGGGGTAGGGGCTACACCTTC. Amino acids: CASSQGGPLGARGRGYTF.

This clonotype was counted many times. CDR3 in DNA: TGTGCCAGCCGGGACGGATTTTTAGTCCCTTTCTACGAGCAGTACTTC. Amino acid sequence: CASRDGFLVPFYEQYF. This chain joins TRBV6-1 and TRBJ2-7; D may correspond to TRBD1 or TRBD2 (5 bases each). The CDR3 length is 16 residues. The ends were cut back, 8 bases at V and 3 bases at J, with 23 bases in the middle. Germline V gene data show CDR1 as MNHNS and CDR2 as SASEGT.

This clonotype was counted only a few times. The rearrangement uses TRBV20-1 and TRBJ2-3, with 7 bases identical to TRBD2. V lost 4 bases to trimming and J lost 4 bases; unmatched junction nucleotides: 8. Germline V gene sequence: CDR1 DFQATT, CDR2 SNEGSKA (reference sequence). CDR3 length: 14 amino acids. The CDR3 nucleotides are TGCAGTGCTATTTGGGAGGGCCCCCCAGATACGCAGTATTTT. This encodes CSAIWEGPPDTQYF.

This clonotype was detected only a few times. The chain has TRBV5-1 and TRBJ1-1; D is unclear. This CDR3 region has 14 residues. CDR1 is SGHRS, CDR2 YFSETQ, per germline. V gave up 0 bases and J gave up 11 bases, with 17 bases separating them. The DNA of the CDR3 is TGCGCCAGCAGCTTGGGCCCTTTTGGGATTGGGGCTTTCTTT. Translation gives CASSLGPFGIGAFF.

This clonotype turned up a few times. V and J are TRBV12-3 or TRBV12-4 and TRBJ1-4, with 8 positions matching TRBD1. The junction had 5 bases not matched to a gene; V was cut back by 0 bases and J by 8 bases. The length of the CDR3 is 15 residues. CDR3 nucleotide sequence: TGTGCCAGCAGTTTAGCGAACAGGGGGTTCGAAAAACTGTTTTTT. Translation: CASSLANRGFEKLFF.

This clonotype was observed a handful of times. The chain combines TRBV6-2 or TRBV6-3 with TRBJ1-1; no firm D call. The CDR3 loop spans 13 amino acids. Germline-derived CDR1 and CDR2 are MNHEY and SVGEGT. V was cut by 6 bases and J by 1 base, with 9 bases left in between. CDR3 sequence reads: CASRSTENTEAFF. The CDR3 bases are TGTGCCAGCAGATCGACGGAGAACACTGAAGCTTTCTTT.

This clonotype came up a few times. The V gene is TRBV20-1, the J gene TRBJ2-3, with 8 bases matching TRBD1. In germline, CDR1 is DFQATT, CDR2 SNEGSKA (reference sequence). After removal of 7 bases from V and 4 bases from J, the junction contained 7 bases not matched to a gene. The CDR3 runs to 13 residues. The CDR3, as DNA: TGCAGTGGCTCCGGGACAGGCTCAGATACGCAGTATTTT. It translates to CSGSGTGSDTQYF.

This clonotype was seen a few times. This chain uses TRBV5-1 with TRBJ2-7, with 7 bases lining up with TRBD1. Germline values: CDR1 SGHRS, CDR2 YFSETQ. The V and J ends lost 4 bases and 7 bases, in that order; junction bases with no gene match: 11. The CDR3 is 14 residues long. The CDR3 reads CASSTSGGFQEQYF. CDR3 DNA: TGCGCCAGCAGCACATCAGGGGGTTTTCAAGAGCAGTACTTC.

This clonotype appeared many times. This chain uses TRBV25-1 with TRBJ2-2; no reliable D call. The germline V gene encodes CDR1 MGHDK and CDR2 SYGVNS. The CDR3 covers 13 residues. V gave up 5 bases and J gave up 7 bases, with 11 bases separating them. The CDR3 is CASSTSGGGELFF. The CDR3 DNA follows: TGTGCCAGCAGTACCTCAGGTGGCGGGGAGCTGTTTTTT.